These T cell receptor beta chains were read from a single sample in a study of beta chain features in type 1 diabetes. Libraries were prepared by immunoSEQ multiplex PCR; TCRdb keeps only in-frame clonotypes and omits some of them. Seen here are hundreds of thousands of clones, around a sixth observed once, and the top ten hold roughly 0.025%. The sequenced sample consisted of naive CD4+ T cells from blood. Receptor source: a woman between 18 and 29 years old in good health. Both conserved end residues are part of each CDR3. Fields, in order: J gene, V gene, clone size, D gene, CDR3 protein, CDR3 DNA. The D gene is left open where the match is weak. Clone size appears in some rows only: once, few, many, or a class for an expanded clone.

j_gene: TRBJ2-1
v_gene: TRBV19
abundance: few
d_gene: TRBD2
CDR3aa: CASSTATSGSGDEQFF
CDR3nt: TGTGCCAGTAGTACTGCGACTAGCGGGAGTGGGGATGAGCAGTTCTTC

j_gene: TRBJ2-3
v_gene: TRBV18
abundance: few
d_gene: TRBD2
CDR3aa: CASSPGTMSTDTQYF
CDR3nt: TGTGCCAGCTCACCCGGGACTATGAGCACAGATACGCAGTATTTT

j_gene: TRBJ1-5
v_gene: TRBV28
abundance: few
d_gene: NA
CDR3aa: CASSDTGIQPQHF
CDR3nt: TGTGCCAGCAGTGATACAGGGATTCAGCCCCAGCATTTT

j_gene: TRBJ2-7
v_gene: TRBV6-5
abundance: few
d_gene: TRBD2
CDR3aa: CASRTSGSYEQYF
CDR3nt: TGTGCCAGCCGGACTAGCGGCTCCTACGAGCAGTACTTC

j_gene: TRBJ2-1
v_gene: TRBV18
abundance: NA
d_gene: TRBD1
CDR3aa: CASSPRSGTGAYNEQFF
CDR3nt: TGTGCCAGCTCACCCAGGTCCGGGACAGGGGCCTACAATGAGCAGTTCTTC

j_gene: TRBJ2-3
v_gene: TRBV5-1
abundance: few
d_gene: NA
CDR3aa: CASSLRAGSTDTQYF
CDR3nt: TGCGCCAGCAGCCTCCGCGCCGGAAGCACAGATACGCAGTATTTT

j_gene: TRBJ2-5
v_gene: TRBV28
abundance: few
d_gene: NA
CDR3aa: CASSLLGLLMETQYF
CDR3nt: TGTGCCAGCAGTTTACTGGGACTTCTGATGGAGACCCAGTACTTC

j_gene: TRBJ1-4
v_gene: TRBV7-9
abundance: few
d_gene: NA
CDR3aa: CASSEAAWGEKLFF
CDR3nt: TGTGCCAGCTCAGAGGCAGCTTGGGGTGAAAAACTGTTTTTT

j_gene: TRBJ1-2
v_gene: TRBV27
abundance: NA
d_gene: TRBD1
CDR3aa: CASSLEPRGPYDYGYTF
CDR3nt: TGTGCCAGCAGTTTGGAACCCAGGGGGCCCTATGACTATGGCTACACCTTC

j_gene: TRBJ2-6
v_gene: TRBV7-3
abundance: few
d_gene: NA
CDR3aa: CASSLGSGANVLTF
CDR3nt: TGTGCCAGCAGCTTGGGCTCTGGGGCCAACGTCCTGACTTTC

j_gene: TRBJ1-4
v_gene: TRBV4-3
abundance: few
d_gene: NA
CDR3aa: CASSQVRWEKLFF
CDR3nt: TGCGCCAGCAGCCAAGTACGTTGGGAAAAACTGTTTTTT

j_gene: TRBJ2-1
v_gene: TRBV6-1
abundance: NA
d_gene: NA
CDR3aa: CASSERYLLDNEQFF
CDR3nt: TGTGCCAGCAGTGAAAGGTACCTCCTCGACAATGAGCAGTTCTTC

j_gene: TRBJ1-5
v_gene: TRBV21-1
abundance: few
d_gene: NA
CDR3aa: CASEKGFVRNNQPQHF
CDR3nt: TGTGCCAGCGAAAAGGGTTTTGTGCGGAACAATCAGCCCCAGCATTTT

j_gene: TRBJ2-7
v_gene: TRBV4-2
abundance: few
d_gene: NA
CDR3aa: CASSQDRVSHEQYF
CDR3nt: TGTGCCAGCAGCCAAGATCGGGTGTCCCACGAGCAGTACTTC

j_gene: TRBJ1-2
v_gene: TRBV27
abundance: NA
d_gene: NA
CDR3aa: CASSPDSLYGYTF
CDR3nt: TGTGCCAGCAGTCCGGACAGTTTATACGGCTACACCTTC

j_gene: TRBJ2-4
v_gene: TRBV28
abundance: few
d_gene: TRBD1
CDR3aa: CASSPQDRDKNIQYF
CDR3nt: TGTGCCAGCAGTCCCCAGGACAGGGACAAAAACATTCAGTACTTC

j_gene: TRBJ2-5
v_gene: TRBV4-1
abundance: NA
d_gene: TRBD2
CDR3aa: CASSPGLADQETQYF
CDR3nt: TGCGCCAGCAGCCCAGGACTAGCGGACCAAGAGACCCAGTACTTC

j_gene: TRBJ1-1
v_gene: TRBV19
abundance: NA
d_gene: NA
CDR3aa: CASSIGQPNTEAFF
CDR3nt: TGTGCCAGTAGTATCGGACAGCCGAACACTGAAGCTTTCTTT

j_gene: TRBJ2-4
v_gene: TRBV4-3
abundance: few
d_gene: NA
CDR3aa: CASSRMGAGSAKNIQYF
CDR3nt: TGCGCCAGCAGCCGAATGGGGGCAGGGTCAGCCAAAAACATTCAGTACTTC

j_gene: TRBJ1-2
v_gene: TRBV28
abundance: NA
d_gene: NA
CDR3aa: CASSQQVYGYTF
CDR3nt: TGTGCCAGCAGCCAACAGGTGTATGGCTACACCTTC

j_gene: TRBJ2-5
v_gene: TRBV29-1
abundance: NA
d_gene: NA
CDR3aa: CSVDQGGQETQYF
CDR3nt: TGCAGCGTTGATCAGGGGGGTCAAGAGACCCAGTACTTC

j_gene: TRBJ2-5
v_gene: TRBV18
abundance: few
d_gene: NA
CDR3aa: CASSPQNQETQYF
CDR3nt: TGTGCCAGCTCACCTCAAAATCAAGAGACCCAGTACTTC

j_gene: TRBJ2-1
v_gene: TRBV11-3
abundance: few
d_gene: TRBD2
CDR3aa: CASSLGTSGSNEQFF
CDR3nt: TGTGCCAGCAGCTTAGGGACTAGCGGGAGTAATGAGCAGTTCTTC

j_gene: TRBJ2-3
v_gene: TRBV7-9
abundance: few
d_gene: NA
CDR3aa: CASSLEQGLADTQYF
CDR3nt: TGTGCCAGCAGCTTAGAGCAGGGCTTGGCGGATACGCAGTATTTT

j_gene: TRBJ2-3
v_gene: TRBV2
abundance: few
d_gene: NA
CDR3aa: CASSEEGNAFHTQYF
CDR3nt: TGTGCCAGCAGTGAAGAAGGGAACGCCTTTCATACGCAGTATTTT

j_gene: TRBJ2-7
v_gene: TRBV7-2
abundance: NA
d_gene: TRBD2
CDR3aa: CASSSLGLAGVQYF
CDR3nt: TGTGCCAGCAGCTCCCTCGGACTAGCGGGAGTGCAGTACTTC

j_gene: TRBJ1-2
v_gene: TRBV7-2
abundance: few
d_gene: NA
CDR3aa: CASSPNSRDNYGYTF
CDR3nt: TGTGCCAGCAGCCCAAACTCGCGGGACAACTATGGCTACACCTTC

j_gene: TRBJ1-5
v_gene: TRBV6-6
abundance: NA
d_gene: NA
CDR3aa: CASSPRWGNQPQHF
CDR3nt: TGTGCCAGCAGTCCACGGTGGGGGAATCAGCCCCAGCATTTT

j_gene: TRBJ2-3
v_gene: TRBV7-2
abundance: few
d_gene: NA
CDR3aa: CASSRDRPPDTQYF
CDR3nt: TGTGCCAGCAGCCGCGACAGGCCCCCAGATACGCAGTATTTT

j_gene: TRBJ2-1
v_gene: TRBV28
abundance: NA
d_gene: TRBD2
CDR3aa: CASSLGGRPWHEQFF
CDR3nt: TGTGCCAGCAGCCTTGGCGGGAGGCCGTGGCATGAGCAGTTCTTC

j_gene: TRBJ1-2
v_gene: TRBV6-5
abundance: few
d_gene: NA
CDR3aa: CASSYHPQGADGGYTF
CDR3nt: TGTGCCAGCAGTTATCACCCACAGGGAGCTGATGGTGGCTACACCTTC

j_gene: TRBJ2-5
v_gene: TRBV5-1
abundance: few
d_gene: NA
CDR3aa: CASSLRPRAQETQYF
CDR3nt: TGCGCCAGCAGCTTAAGACCGCGCGCGCAAGAGACCCAGTACTTC

j_gene: TRBJ2-1
v_gene: TRBV4-3
abundance: few
d_gene: TRBD2
CDR3aa: CASSQDPGGSIVSYNEQFF
CDR3nt: TGCGCCAGCAGCCAAGATCCCGGCGGGAGTATTGTGTCCTACAATGAGCAGTTCTTC

j_gene: TRBJ2-2
v_gene: TRBV4-3
abundance: NA
d_gene: TRBD1
CDR3aa: CASSRAGGFTGELFF
CDR3nt: TGCGCCAGCAGCCGGGCAGGGGGCTTTACCGGGGAGCTGTTTTTT

j_gene: TRBJ2-1
v_gene: TRBV4-1
abundance: NA
d_gene: TRBD2
CDR3aa: CASSHSTSGRTYNEQFF
CDR3nt: TGCGCCAGCAGCCACTCGACTAGCGGGAGGACTTACAATGAGCAGTTCTTC

j_gene: TRBJ2-5
v_gene: TRBV5-1
abundance: NA
d_gene: NA
CDR3aa: CASSLGGLETQYF
CDR3nt: TGCGCCAGCAGCTTGGGGGGACTAGAGACCCAGTACTTC

j_gene: TRBJ1-2
v_gene: TRBV14
abundance: few
d_gene: TRBD1
CDR3aa: CASSPRTGDGYTF
CDR3nt: TGTGCCAGCAGCCCCCGGACAGGGGACGGCTACACCTTC

j_gene: TRBJ2-4
v_gene: TRBV19
abundance: NA
d_gene: TRBD1
CDR3aa: CASSKQGISKNIQYF
CDR3nt: TGTGCCAGTAGTAAACAGGGGATCTCCAAAAACATTCAGTACTTC

j_gene: TRBJ2-6
v_gene: TRBV13
abundance: NA
d_gene: NA
CDR3aa: CASMEGRRSGANVLTF
CDR3nt: TGTGCCAGCATGGAGGGGCGACGCTCTGGGGCCAACGTCCTGACTTTC

j_gene: TRBJ2-7
v_gene: TRBV9
abundance: few
d_gene: NA
CDR3aa: CASSVGATGHFEQYF
CDR3nt: TGTGCCAGCAGCGTAGGTGCCACAGGGCATTTCGAGCAGTACTTC

j_gene: TRBJ1-1
v_gene: TRBV5-1
abundance: few
d_gene: NA
CDR3aa: CASSHSPSTEAFF
CDR3nt: TGCGCCAGCAGCCACAGTCCGAGCACTGAAGCTTTCTTT

j_gene: TRBJ2-2
v_gene: TRBV7-3
abundance: few
d_gene: NA
CDR3aa: CASSPRQFTGELFF
CDR3nt: TGTGCCAGCAGCCCCAGACAGTTCACCGGGGAGCTGTTTTTT

j_gene: TRBJ1-3
v_gene: TRBV7-2
abundance: NA
d_gene: NA
CDR3aa: CASSLGQNRGNTIYF
CDR3nt: TGTGCCAGCAGCTTAGGGCAGAACCGTGGAAACACCATATATTTT

j_gene: TRBJ1-2
v_gene: TRBV6-1
abundance: few
d_gene: NA
CDR3aa: CASSGPGHRSYGYTF
CDR3nt: TGTGCCAGCAGTGGACCCGGACACAGGAGCTATGGCTACACCTTC

j_gene: TRBJ2-3
v_gene: TRBV7-2
abundance: NA
d_gene: TRBD2
CDR3aa: CASSSRGLGADTQYF
CDR3nt: TGTGCCAGCAGCTCCCGGGGACTAGGGGCAGATACGCAGTATTTT